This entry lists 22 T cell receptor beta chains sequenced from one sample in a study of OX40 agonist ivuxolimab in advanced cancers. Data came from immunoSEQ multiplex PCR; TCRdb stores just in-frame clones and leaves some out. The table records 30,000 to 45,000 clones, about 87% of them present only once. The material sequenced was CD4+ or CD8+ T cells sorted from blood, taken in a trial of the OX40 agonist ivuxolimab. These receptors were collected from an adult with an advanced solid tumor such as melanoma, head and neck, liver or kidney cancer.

In DNA form, the CDR3 reads TGTGCCAGCAGTTCTCGCGTGGCTAGCGCCGGGTACGAGCAGTACTTC. Protein: CASSSRVASAGYEQYF. The rearrangement joins TRBV28 to TRBJ2-7; D may be TRBD2 (6 bases). CDR1 is MDHEN and CDR2 is SYDVKM in the germline V gene. V lost 4 bases and J 4 bases, leaving 20 bases between the germline ends. The CDR3 covers 16 residues. Based on the CDR3 plus reference TRBV28 and TRBJ2-7, the full variable domain is DVKVTQSSRYLVKRTGEKVFLECVQDMDHENMFWYRQDPGLGLRLIYFSYDVKMKEKGDIPEGYSVSREKKERFSLILESASTNQTSMYLCASSSRVASAGYEQYFGPGTRLTVT.

CDR3: CASSQDGETGLTEAFF. In DNA, the CDR3 is TGCGCCAGCAGCCAAGATGGGGAGACAGGGCTGACTGAAGCTTTCTTT. The chain uses TRBV4-1 and TRBJ1-1; TRBD1 matches 7 bases. With 0 bases clipped from V and 5 bases from J, the junction kept 9 bases outside the gene matches. Germline V lookup: CDR1 MGHRA, CDR2 YSYEKL. The length of the CDR3 is 16 residues.

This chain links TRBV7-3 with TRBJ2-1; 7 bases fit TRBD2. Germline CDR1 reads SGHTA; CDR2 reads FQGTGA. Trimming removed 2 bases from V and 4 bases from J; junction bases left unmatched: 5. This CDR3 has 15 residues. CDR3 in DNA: TGTGCCAGCAGCTTAGGGGAGGGAAAATACAATGAGCAGTTCTTC. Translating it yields CASSLGEGKYNEQFF.

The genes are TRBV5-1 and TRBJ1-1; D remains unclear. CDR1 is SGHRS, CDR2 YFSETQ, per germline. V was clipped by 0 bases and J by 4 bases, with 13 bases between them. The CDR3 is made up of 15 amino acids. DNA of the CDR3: TGCGCCAGCAGCTTGGGTGGATTCTCAGGCACTGAAGCTTTCTTT. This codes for CASSLGGFSGTEAFF.

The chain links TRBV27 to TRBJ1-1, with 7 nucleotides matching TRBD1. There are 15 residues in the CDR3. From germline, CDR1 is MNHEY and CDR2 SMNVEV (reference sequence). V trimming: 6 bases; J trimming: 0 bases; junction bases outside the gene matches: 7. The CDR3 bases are TGTGCCAGCAGGCCCAGACAGGGCTTGAACACTGAAGCTTTCTTT. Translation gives CASRPRQGLNTEAFF.

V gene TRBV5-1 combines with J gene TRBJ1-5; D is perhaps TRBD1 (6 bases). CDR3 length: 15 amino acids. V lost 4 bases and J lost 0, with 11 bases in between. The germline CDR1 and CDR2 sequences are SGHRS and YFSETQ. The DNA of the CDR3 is TGCGCCAGCAGCCCCACAGGGTATAGCAATCAGCCCCAGCATTTT. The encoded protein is CASSPTGYSNQPQHF.

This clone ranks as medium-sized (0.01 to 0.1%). Here the CDR3 DNA reads TGTGCCAGCAGCCGAGACGCGGGCTCTGGGGCCAACGTCCTGACTTTC. This sequence encodes CASSRDAGSGANVLTF. The V gene is TRBV5-4, the J gene TRBJ2-6, with D maybe TRBD2 (5 bases). Germline loops: CDR1 SGHNT, CDR2 YYREEE (reference sequence). Trimming took off 4 bases at V and 0 bases at J, with 11 bases between the two ends. The CDR3 loop spans 16 amino acids.

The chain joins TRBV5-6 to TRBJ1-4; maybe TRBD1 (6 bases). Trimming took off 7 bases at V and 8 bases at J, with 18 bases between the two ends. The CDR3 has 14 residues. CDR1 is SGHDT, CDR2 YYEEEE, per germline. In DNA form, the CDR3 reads TGTGCCAGCTCTAGGCAGGGGCGGGCGGAAAAACTGTTTTTT. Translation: CASSRQGRAEKLFF.

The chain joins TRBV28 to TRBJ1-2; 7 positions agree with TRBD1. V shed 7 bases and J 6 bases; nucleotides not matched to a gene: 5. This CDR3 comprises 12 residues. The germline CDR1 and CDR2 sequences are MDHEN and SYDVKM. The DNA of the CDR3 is TGTGCCAGCAACAGGGGAGTCGATGGCTACACCTTC. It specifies CASNRGVDGYTF.

Here the CDR3 reads CASSQDCGEQGPVSGNTIYF. The CDR3 bases are TGTGCCAGCAGCCAAGATTGTGGGGAACAAGGACCGGTCTCTGGAAACACCATATATTTT. The J gene is TRBJ1-3, the V gene TRBV14; D unclear. From germline, CDR1 is SGHDN and CDR2 FVKESK. Trimming took 0 bases from V and 0 from J, leaving 21 bases between them. This CDR3 has 20 amino acids.

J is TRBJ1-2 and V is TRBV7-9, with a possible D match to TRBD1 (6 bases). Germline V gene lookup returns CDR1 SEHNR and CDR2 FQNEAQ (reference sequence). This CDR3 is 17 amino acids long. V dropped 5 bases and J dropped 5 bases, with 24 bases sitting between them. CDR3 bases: TGTGCCAGCAGCCCTACCGCACAGGGTTTAAGGGGTTATGGCTACACCTTC. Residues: CASSPTAQGLRGYGYTF.

The CDR3: CASSLGVNGNQPQHF. The CDR3 bases are TGTGCCAGCAGCTTAGGGGTTAATGGCAATCAGCCCCAGCATTTT. This rearrangement joins TRBV7-6 to TRBJ1-5; unclear D gene. The CDR3 has 15 residues. The germline V and J ends were trimmed by 1 base and 2 bases, with 9 bases remaining between them. Germline CDR1 is SGHVS and CDR2 is FNYEAQ.

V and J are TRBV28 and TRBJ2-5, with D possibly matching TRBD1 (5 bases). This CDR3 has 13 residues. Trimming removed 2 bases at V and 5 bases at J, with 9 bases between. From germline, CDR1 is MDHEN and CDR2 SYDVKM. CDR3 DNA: TGTGCCAGCAGTTTACAGGGTGGGGAGACCCAGTACTTC. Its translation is CASSLQGGETQYF.

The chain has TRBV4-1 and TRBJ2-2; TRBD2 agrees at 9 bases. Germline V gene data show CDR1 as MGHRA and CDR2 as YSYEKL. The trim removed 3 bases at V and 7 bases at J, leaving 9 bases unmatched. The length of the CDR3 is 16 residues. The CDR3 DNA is TGCGCCAGCAGCCAGAGGTTTGCGGGGGGGATCGGGGAGCTGTTTTTT. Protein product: CASSQRFAGGIGELFF.

The CDR3 DNA follows: TGTGCCAGCAGTCTACGTGAGGAAGGGCAGTACTTC. This translates into CASSLREEGQYF. The rearrangement links TRBV28 to TRBJ2-7, with unresolved D. Deletions cut 5 bases from V and 9 bases from J, with 14 bases between. Germline V gives CDR1 MDHEN, CDR2 SYDVKM. The CDR3 spans 12 residues. The full variable domain, its missing parts supplied by reference TRBV28 and TRBJ2-7, is DVKVTQSSRYLVKRTGEKVFLECVQDMDHENMFWYRQDPGLGLRLIYFSYDVKMKEKGDIPEGYSVSREKKERFSLILESASTNQTSMYLCASSLREEGQYFGPGTRLTVT.

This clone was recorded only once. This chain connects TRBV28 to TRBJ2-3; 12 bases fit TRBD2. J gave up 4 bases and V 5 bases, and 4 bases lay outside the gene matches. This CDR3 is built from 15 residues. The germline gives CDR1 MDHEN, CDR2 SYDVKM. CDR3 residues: CASSRTSGRPDTQYF. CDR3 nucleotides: TGTGCCAGCAGTCGTACTAGCGGGAGGCCAGATACGCAGTATTTT.

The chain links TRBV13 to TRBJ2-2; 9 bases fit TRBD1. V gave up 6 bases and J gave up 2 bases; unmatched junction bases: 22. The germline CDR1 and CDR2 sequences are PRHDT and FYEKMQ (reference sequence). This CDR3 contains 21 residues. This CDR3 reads CASRPTLYRGRRLANTGELFF. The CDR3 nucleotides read TGTGCCAGCAGACCGACCCTCTACAGGGGGCGGAGGTTGGCTAACACCGGGGAGCTGTTTTTT.

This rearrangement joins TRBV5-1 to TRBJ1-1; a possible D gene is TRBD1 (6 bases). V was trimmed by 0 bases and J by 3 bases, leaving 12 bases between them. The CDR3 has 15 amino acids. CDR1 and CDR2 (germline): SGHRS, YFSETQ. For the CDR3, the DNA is TGCGCCAGCAGCTTGGAGGGGGAATACTACACTGAAGCTTTCTTT. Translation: CASSLEGEYYTEAFF. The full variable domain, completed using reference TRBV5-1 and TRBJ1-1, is KAGVTQTPRYLIKTRGQQVTLSCSPISGHRSVSWYQQTPGQGLQFLFEYFSETQRNKGNFPGRFSGRQFSNSRSEMNVSTLELGDSALYLCASSLEGEYYTEAFFGQGTRLTVV.

CDR3 DNA: TGTGCCAGCAGCTTGGCCCAGGGATCAGAGTACGAGCAGTACTTC. Amino acids: CASSLAQGSEYEQYF. The chain couples TRBV5-6 to TRBJ2-7; D is perhaps TRBD1 (5 bases). The CDR3 is 15 residues long. V was clipped by 0 bases and J by 4 bases, with 14 bases between them. Germline CDR1 and CDR2: SGHDT and YYEEEE.

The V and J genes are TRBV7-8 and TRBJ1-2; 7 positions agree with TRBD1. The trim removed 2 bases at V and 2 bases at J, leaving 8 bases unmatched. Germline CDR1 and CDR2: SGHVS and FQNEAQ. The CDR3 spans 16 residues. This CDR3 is CASSLTGQRNNYGYTF. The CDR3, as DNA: TGTGCCAGCAGCTTAACGGGACAGCGTAACAACTATGGCTACACCTTC.

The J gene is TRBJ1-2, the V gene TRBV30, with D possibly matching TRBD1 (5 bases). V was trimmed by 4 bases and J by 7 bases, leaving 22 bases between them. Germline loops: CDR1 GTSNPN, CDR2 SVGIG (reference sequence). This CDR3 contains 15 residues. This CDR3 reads CAWTPGGWVVSGYTF. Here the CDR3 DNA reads TGTGCCTGGACCCCCGGGGGGTGGGTTGTGAGTGGCTACACCTTC.

CDR3 DNA sequence: TGTGCCAGCAGTTATCTAGCGGGGAACACCGGGGAGCTGTTTTTT. Its protein product is CASSYLAGNTGELFF. The rearrangement uses TRBV6-5 and TRBJ2-2; TRBD2 matches at 8 bases. J was trimmed by 1 base and V by 3 bases; bases with no gene match: 1. The CDR3 runs 15 residues. CDR1 and CDR2 (germline): MNHEY, SVGAGI.